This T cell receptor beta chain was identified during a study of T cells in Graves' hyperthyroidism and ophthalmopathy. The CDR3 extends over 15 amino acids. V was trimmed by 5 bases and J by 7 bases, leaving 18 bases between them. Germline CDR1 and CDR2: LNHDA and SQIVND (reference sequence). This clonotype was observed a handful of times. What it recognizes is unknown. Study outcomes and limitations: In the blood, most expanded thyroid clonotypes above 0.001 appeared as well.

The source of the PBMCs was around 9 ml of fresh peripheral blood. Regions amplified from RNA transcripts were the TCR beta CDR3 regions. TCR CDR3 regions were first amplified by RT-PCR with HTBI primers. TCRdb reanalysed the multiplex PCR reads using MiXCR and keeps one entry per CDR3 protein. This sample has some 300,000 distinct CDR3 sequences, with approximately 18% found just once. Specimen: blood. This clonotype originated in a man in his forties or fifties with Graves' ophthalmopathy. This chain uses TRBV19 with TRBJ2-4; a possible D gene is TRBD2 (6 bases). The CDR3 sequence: CASSPGNAGRNIQYF. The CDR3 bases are TGTGCCAGTAGTCCCGGAAACGCGGGGAGGAACATTCAGTACTTC.